The rows below give T cell receptor beta chains drawn from one sample of a study of blood T cell repertoires in COVID-19. Generated by immunoSEQ multiplex PCR, the TCRdb table keeps only in-frame clones and is missing some. The sample lists 300,000 to 400,000 clones, around 87% occurring once. Sequenced sample: peripheral blood. The source of these receptors is a man aged 50 to 59 with active or convalescent COVID-19. Both conserved end residues are part of each CDR3.

length,V,CDR3
13,TRBV19,CAAKGVNTGELFF
15,TRBV7-3,CASSANRAGGTEAFF
15,TRBV5-4,CASSLTGSSTDTQYF
14,TRBV5-1,CASSPQGREDTQYF
12,TRBV2,CASSEWRDGYTF
17,TRBV6-2/TRBV6-3,CASSYPPTGKETTEAFF
13,TRBV4-1,CASSQDWQDGYTF
13,TRBV19,CASSRSSGQPQHF
15,TRBV24-1,CATSLGQASTDTQYF
15,TRBV7-2,CASSLDYSRGTEAFF
15,TRBV7-8,CASSLELAGGETQYF
14,TRBV3-1/TRBV3-2,CASSLPGNTDTQYF
19,TRBV7-2,CASSLDGTSGGHAVDTQYF
15,TRBV21-1,CASSTGVYVNTEAFF
14,TRBV6-6,CASSWDRRDNEQFF
15,TRBV3-1/TRBV3-2,CASSPPGQSGNTIYF
13,TRBV6-5,CASLGTGYYGYTF
12,TRBV2,CATSGRAETQYF
19,TRBV7-9,CASSSAGQGIHSGANVLTF
13,TRBV2,CASSRGAGQPQHF
12,TRBV28,CASSLRAEKLFF
15,TRBV19,CASSSPWSGSEKLFF
12,TRBV30,CAWRPGGGPLHF
15,TRBV30,CAWSPRGYSGNTIYF
14,TRBV28,CASSQGARYTEAFF
14,TRBV18,CASSPGTSTGELFF
13,TRBV28,CASRVTGLQPQHF
15,TRBV11-2,CASSLGAGGPDTQYF
13,TRBV4-2,CASSRDLQETQYF